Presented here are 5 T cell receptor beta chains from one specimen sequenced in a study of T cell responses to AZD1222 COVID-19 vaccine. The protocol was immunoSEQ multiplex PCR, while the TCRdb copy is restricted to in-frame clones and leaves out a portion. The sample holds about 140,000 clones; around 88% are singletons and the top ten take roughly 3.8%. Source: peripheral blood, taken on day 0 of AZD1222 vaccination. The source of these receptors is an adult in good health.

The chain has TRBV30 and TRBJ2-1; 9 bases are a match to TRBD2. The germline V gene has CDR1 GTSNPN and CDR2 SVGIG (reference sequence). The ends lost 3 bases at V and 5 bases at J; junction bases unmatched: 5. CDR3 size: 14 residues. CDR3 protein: CAWRTSGTNNEQFF. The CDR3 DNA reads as TGTGCCTGGAGGACTAGCGGAACTAACAATGAGCAGTTCTTC.

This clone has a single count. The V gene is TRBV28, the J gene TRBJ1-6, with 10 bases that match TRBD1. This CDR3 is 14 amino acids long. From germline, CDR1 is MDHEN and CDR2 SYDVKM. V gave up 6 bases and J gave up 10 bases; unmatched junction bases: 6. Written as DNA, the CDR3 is TGTGCCAGCAGGGCAGACAGGGGGCAATCACCCCTCCACTTT. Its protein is CASRADRGQSPLHF.

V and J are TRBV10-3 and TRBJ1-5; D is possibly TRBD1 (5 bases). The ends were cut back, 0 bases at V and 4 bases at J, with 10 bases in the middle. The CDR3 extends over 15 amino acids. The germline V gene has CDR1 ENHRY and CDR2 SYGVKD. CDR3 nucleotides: TGTGCCATCAGTGAGTCCGGGACTTTGAATCAGCCCCAGCATTTT. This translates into CAISESGTLNQPQHF.

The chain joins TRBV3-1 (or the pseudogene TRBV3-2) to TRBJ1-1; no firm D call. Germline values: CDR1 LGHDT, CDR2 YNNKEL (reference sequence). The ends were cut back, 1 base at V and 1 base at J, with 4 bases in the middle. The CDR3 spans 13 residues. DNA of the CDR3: TGTGCCAGCAGCCAAGTTCAGAACACTGAAGCTTTCTTT. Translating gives CASSQVQNTEAFF.

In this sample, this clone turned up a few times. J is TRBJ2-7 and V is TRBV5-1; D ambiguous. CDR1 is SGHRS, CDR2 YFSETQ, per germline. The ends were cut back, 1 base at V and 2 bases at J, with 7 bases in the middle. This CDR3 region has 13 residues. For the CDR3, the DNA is TGCGCCAGCAGCTTGATGATCACCTACGAGCAGTACTTC. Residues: CASSLMITYEQYF. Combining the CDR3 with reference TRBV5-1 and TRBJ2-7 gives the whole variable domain KAGVTQTPRYLIKTRGQQVTLSCSPISGHRSVSWYQQTPGQGLQFLFEYFSETQRNKGNFPGRFSGRQFSNSRSEMNVSTLELGDSALYLCASSLMITYEQYFGPGTRLTVT.